The 25 T cell receptor beta chains below all came from one sample that was sequenced in a study of T cell responses to AZD1222 COVID-19 vaccine. TCRdb keeps only in-frame clones here, not all; method: immunoSEQ multiplex PCR. The table lists just under 75,000 clones, around 82% of them singletons. The sample consisted of peripheral blood, taken 28 days after the second AZD1222 dose. The receptors here all came from an adult who received the AZD1222 COVID-19 vaccine.

A single count supports this clone. This rearrangement joins TRBV7-9 to TRBJ2-7; the D gene is possibly TRBD2 (6 bases). The CDR3 runs to 14 residues. Germline V gene sequence: CDR1 SEHNR, CDR2 FQNEAQ (reference sequence). V was cut by 0 bases and J by 4 bases, with 10 bases left in between. The CDR3 here is CASSLAGLAYEQYF. CDR3 nucleotides: TGTGCCAGCAGCTTAGCGGGTCTAGCGTACGAGCAGTACTTC.

The rearrangement uses TRBV12-3 or TRBV12-4 and TRBJ2-1; D is possibly TRBD1 (6 bases). The CDR3 has 13 residues. V was cut by 7 bases and J by 4 bases, with 11 bases left in between. The CDR3 sequence: CASTNREYNEQFF. CDR3 DNA sequence: TGTGCCAGCACTAACAGGGAATACAATGAGCAGTTCTTC.

This rearrangement joins TRBV29-1 to TRBJ2-7; D remains unclear. In germline, CDR1 is SQVTM, CDR2 ANQGSEA. The CDR3 length is 12 residues. V was trimmed by 1 base and J by 1 base, leaving 5 bases between them. The CDR3 spells CSVEGESYEQYF. The CDR3 DNA sequence: TGCAGCGTTGAAGGGGAATCCTACGAGCAGTACTTC.

The chain links TRBV19 to TRBJ2-1; D might be TRBD2 (7 bases). Germline assignment: CDR1 LNHDA and CDR2 SQIVND (reference sequence). CDR3 length: 16 residues. V lost 5 bases to trimming and J lost 7 bases, with 21 bases between them. For the CDR3, the DNA is TGTGCCAGTAGTGGGGGGGCGAACATCGGAGGGAATGAGCAGTTCTTC. It is translated as CASSGGANIGGNEQFF.

The chain couples TRBV28 to TRBJ2-7; D gene unclear. CDR1 and CDR2 (germline): MDHEN, SYDVKM. V dropped 3 bases and J dropped 2 bases, with 14 bases sitting between them. This CDR3 contains 15 residues. CDR3 amino acids: CASSFSGKGTYEQYF. As DNA, the CDR3 is TGTGCCAGCAGTTTCTCGGGCAAAGGGACCTACGAGCAGTACTTC.

This chain uses TRBV24-1 with TRBJ2-2; D is uncertain. Trimming cost V 4 bases and J 10 bases, with 6 bases left between them. Per the germline V gene, CDR1 is KGHDR and CDR2 is SFDVKD. The CDR3 has 11 residues. The CDR3 region is CATSDFEELFF. The CDR3, as DNA: TGTGCCACCAGTGACTTCGAGGAGCTGTTTTTT.

The chain employs TRBV7-2 and TRBJ2-2; D ambiguous. Per the germline V gene, CDR1 is SGHTA and CDR2 is FQGNSA. This CDR3 region has 13 residues. V lost 3 bases to trimming and J lost 3 bases, with 5 bases between them. The CDR3 DNA follows: TGTGCCAGCAGCTTCGATTACACCGGGGAGCTGTTTTTT. It specifies CASSFDYTGELFF.

This clone occurred once. V and J are TRBV7-2 and TRBJ1-1; TRBD1 is a possible D gene (5 bases). The germline V gene has CDR1 SGHTA and CDR2 FQGNSA. This CDR3 spans 14 amino acids. V shed 2 bases and J shed 4 bases, with 11 bases lying between them. CDR3: CASSLLGTGTEAFF. The CDR3 nucleotides read TGTGCCAGCAGCTTACTGGGAACAGGCACTGAAGCTTTCTTT.

This chain joins TRBV6-5 and TRBJ1-6, with TRBD1 as a possible D gene (6 bases). This CDR3 has 15 residues. Trimming shortened V by 6 bases and J by 9 bases, and 18 bases separated the two germline ends. CDR1 MNHEY and CDR2 SVGAGI come from the germline V gene. Here the CDR3 reads CASRVDRGTTSPLHF. CDR3 DNA sequence: TGTGCCAGCAGAGTCGATCGGGGGACAACTTCACCCCTCCACTTT.

The V and J genes are TRBV7-9 and TRBJ1-1; tentatively, D is TRBD1 (6 bases). Germline V gene lookup returns CDR1 SEHNR and CDR2 FQNEAQ (reference sequence). This CDR3 contains 13 residues. V was shortened by 7 bases and J by 3 bases, with 12 bases between the two germline ends. CDR3 protein: CASTDQGYTEAFF. For the CDR3, the DNA is TGTGCCAGCACTGATCAGGGGTACACTGAAGCTTTCTTT.

The rearrangement uses TRBV25-1 and TRBJ1-6, with TRBD1 matching over 7 bases. Germline CDR1 reads MGHDK; CDR2 reads SYGVNS. J was trimmed by 3 bases and V by 5 bases; bases with no gene match: 4. There are 15 residues in the CDR3. The CDR3 region is CASSSGGVYNSPLHF. In nucleotides, the CDR3 is TGTGCCAGCAGTTCAGGGGGAGTCTATAATTCACCCCTCCACTTT.

This chain connects TRBV28 to TRBJ2-7; D call uncertain. V lost 7 bases and J lost 2, with 15 bases in between. Germline V gene sequence: CDR1 MDHEN, CDR2 SYDVKM. The length of the CDR3 is 14 residues. CDR3 DNA: TGTGCCAGCACCTTTGGCGGATTTGCCTACGAGCAGTACTTC. Amino acid sequence: CASTFGGFAYEQYF.

The V and J genes are TRBV19 and TRBJ1-2; unclear D gene. Germline values: CDR1 LNHDA, CDR2 SQIVND (reference sequence). V lost 3 bases and J lost 7, with 21 bases in between. The CDR3 loop spans 16 amino acids. The DNA for the CDR3 is TGTGCCAGTAGTATGGTTTGGAGCGGAAATTCGGGTGGCTACACCTTC. Its translation: CASSMVWSGNSGGYTF. The full variable domain, completed using reference TRBV19 and TRBJ1-2, is DGGITQSPKYLFRKEGQNVTLSCEQNLNHDAMYWYRQDPGQGLRLIYYSQIVNDFQKGDIAEGYSVSREKKESFPLTVTSAQKNPTAFYLCASSMVWSGNSGGYTFGSGTRLTVV.

The V and J genes are TRBV3-1 (or the pseudogene TRBV3-2) and TRBJ2-3, with D uncertain. The germline V gene has CDR1 LGHDT and CDR2 YNNKEL (reference sequence). The CDR3 loop spans 12 amino acids. Trimming took 0 bases from V and 5 from J, leaving 3 bases between them. The DNA for the CDR3 is TGTGCCAGCAGCCAAGATGTAGATACGCAGTATTTT. As protein: CASSQDVDTQYF.

The chain carries TRBV18 and TRBJ1-1, with D possibly TRBD1 on 5 matching bases. CDR1 KGHSH and CDR2 LQKENI come from the germline V gene. The V gene lost 3 bases and the J gene lost 4 bases, with 24 bases spanning the gap. The CDR3 is made up of 18 amino acids. The DNA for the CDR3 is TGTGCCAGCTCACCCAGCTCGGTCCAAGGGACGTGGGGCACTGAAGCTTTCTTT. Protein product: CASSPSSVQGTWGTEAFF.

J is TRBJ1-1 and V is TRBV19; D unresolved. Trimming stripped 5 bases from V and 0 bases from J, with 4 bases between. CDR1 LNHDA and CDR2 SQIVND come from the germline V gene (reference sequence). This CDR3 is 12 amino acids long. CDR3 residues: CASSQVNTEAFF. DNA for the CDR3: TGTGCCAGTAGTCAAGTGAACACTGAAGCTTTCTTT.

In its sample, this clone was seen once. The chain couples TRBV28 to TRBJ2-7; 8 positions match TRBD1. Germline V gene data show CDR1 as MDHEN and CDR2 as SYDVKM. CDR3 size: 13 residues. Trimming cost V 6 bases and J 3 bases; bases outside gene matches: 4. The chain's CDR3 is CASRETGGYEQYF. As DNA, the CDR3 is TGTGCCAGCAGGGAAACAGGGGGCTACGAGCAGTACTTC.

The chain is built from TRBV18 and TRBJ2-5; 7 bases map to TRBD2. The CDR3 spans 13 residues. V trimming: 0 bases; J trimming: 5 bases; junction bases outside the gene matches: 0. Looked up from germline, CDR1 is KGHSH and CDR2 is LQKENI. In DNA, the CDR3 is TGTGCCAGCTCACCACCGGGAGGGGAGACCCAGTACTTC. Its protein is CASSPPGGETQYF. The full variable domain, its missing parts supplied by reference TRBV18 and TRBJ2-5, is NAGVMQNPRHLVRRRGQEARLRCSPMKGHSHVYWYRQLPEEGLKFMVYLQKENIIDESGMPKERFSAEFPKEGPSILRIQQVVRGDSAAYFCASSPPGGETQYFGPGTRLLVL.

The chain joins TRBV6-7 to TRBJ1-6, with D unclear. TRBV6-7 falls under the ORF class, with uncertain function. V was trimmed by 7 bases and J by 7 bases, leaving 11 bases between them. The CDR3 is 13 amino acids. The CDR3 loop is CASKGRLNSPLHF. CDR3 bases: TGTGCCAGCAAAGGCAGGTTAAATTCACCCCTCCACTTT.

This clone has only one observation. The chain uses TRBV7-8 and TRBJ2-3; maybe TRBD1 (6 bases). Germline CDR1 SGHVS, CDR2 FQNEAQ. V lost 0 bases and J 6 bases, leaving 13 bases between the germline ends. The CDR3 runs 15 residues. CDR3 nucleotides: TGTGCCAGCAGCTTAGCACGGGCGAGGGGGGATACGCAGTATTTT. Protein product: CASSLARARGDTQYF.

This chain links TRBV7-9 with TRBJ2-4; 7 positions match TRBD1. The CDR3 is 13 amino acids. Germline CDR1 is SEHNR and CDR2 is FQNEAQ (reference sequence). The V segment lost 7 bases and the J segment 5 bases; nucleotides outside the gene matches: 5. The CDR3 nucleotides are TGTGCCAGCAACCGACAGGGTGAAAACATTCAGTACTTC. Residues: CASNRQGENIQYF.

The chain employs TRBV7-6 and TRBJ2-6; D is unclear. Trimming took 0 bases from V and 1 from J, leaving 7 bases between them. This CDR3 spans 16 amino acids. The germline CDR1 and CDR2 sequences are SGHVS and FNYEAQ. CDR3 region: CASSLAMQSGANVLTF. CDR3 coding DNA: TGTGCCAGCAGCTTAGCAATGCAGTCTGGGGCCAACGTCCTGACTTTC. The full variable domain, in which reference TRBV7-6 and TRBJ2-6 provide the parts outside the CDR3, is GAGVSQSPRYKVTKRGQDVALRCDPISGHVSLYWYRQALGQGPEFLTYFNYEAQQDKSGLPNDRFSAERPEGSISTLTIQRTEQRDSAMYRCASSLAMQSGANVLTFGAGSRLTVL.

This clone has only a few counts. This chain uses TRBV7-2 with TRBJ2-5; 9 bases fit TRBD2. The V gene's germline CDR1 is SGHTA and CDR2 FQGNSA. The J segment lost 1 base and the V segment lost 3 bases, leaving 9 bases of the junction unmatched. This CDR3 is 17 amino acids long. CDR3 region: CASSFTSRAGGQETQYF. CDR3 bases: TGTGCCAGCAGCTTTACATCCCGAGCGGGGGGCCAAGAGACCCAGTACTTC.

The J gene is TRBJ1-5, the V gene TRBV19, with TRBD1 identical over 8 bases. Germline CDR1 reads LNHDA; CDR2 reads SQIVND (reference sequence). The CDR3 spans 17 residues. With V trimmed by 8 bases and J by 4 bases, 16 bases remained unmatched. In DNA, the CDR3 is TGTGCCAGTGCTGGACAGGGCGCAGCCCCCTTTAATCAGCCCCAGCATTTT. Amino acid sequence: CASAGQGAAPFNQPQHF.

V and J are TRBV5-1 and TRBJ2-5; D assignment may be TRBD1 or TRBD2 (5 bases each). V lost 3 bases and J lost 2, with 14 bases in between. CDR3 length: 15 amino acids. CDR1 and CDR2 (germline): SGHRS, YFSETQ. The CDR3 loop reads CASSWGTDKQETQYF. The CDR3 bases are TGCGCCAGCAGCTGGGGGACGGACAAGCAAGAGACCCAGTACTTC.